Presented here are 8 T cell receptor beta chains from one specimen sequenced in a study of cytomegalovirus exposure and HLA in healthy donors. Only in-frame clones appear in the TCRdb table, and some are missing; sequencing was by immunoSEQ multiplex PCR. The data contain around 70,000 clones, about 95% of them singletons. Sequencing was done on a sample of PBMCs. These TCRs come from a man aged 18 to 30 in good health and CMV-seronegative.

The gene calls are TRBV28 and TRBJ1-1; 7 bases map to TRBD1. Germline lookup yields CDR1 MDHEN and CDR2 SYDVKM. CDR3 length: 19 residues. J was trimmed by 0 bases and V by 6 bases; bases with no gene match: 19. DNA for the CDR3: TGTGCCAGCAGGGGCAACAGGGGCGCGAGGACAAGTATGAACACTGAAGCTTTCTTT. Translating gives CASRGNRGARTSMNTEAFF.

J is TRBJ2-1 and V is TRBV2; 10 positions match TRBD2. Germline values: CDR1 SNHLY, CDR2 FYNNEI. With V trimmed by 4 bases and J by 12 bases, 12 bases remained unmatched. This CDR3 is built from 15 residues. The CDR3 DNA reads TGTGCCAGCAGTGTAGAGTGGACTAGCGGCCGAGGGCAGTTCTTC. This sequence encodes CASSVEWTSGRGQFF. The whole variable domain, filled in from reference TRBV2 and TRBJ2-1, reads EPEVTQTPSHQVTQMGQEVILRCVPISNHLYFYWYRQILGQKVEFLVSFYNNEISEKSEIFDDQFSVERPDGSNFTLKIRSTKLEDSAMYFCASSVEWTSGRGQFFGPGTRLTVL.

This chain uses TRBV5-6 with TRBJ2-7; 7 bases match TRBD1. The CDR3 has 15 residues. V lost 1 base to trimming and J lost 4 bases; unmatched junction nucleotides: 8. Looked up from germline, CDR1 is SGHDT and CDR2 is YYEEEE. For the CDR3, the DNA is TGTGCCAGCAGCTTGCTTAGGGGGCCGGCATACGAGCAGTACTTC. This codes for CASSLLRGPAYEQYF.

V and J are TRBV7-2 and TRBJ2-7; D remains ambiguous. From germline, CDR1 is SGHTA and CDR2 FQGNSA. V was cut by 2 bases and J by 2 bases, with 10 bases left in between. The CDR3 covers 14 residues. CDR3: CASSLKASAYEQYF. Written as DNA, the CDR3 is TGTGCCAGCAGCTTAAAAGCTTCCGCCTACGAGCAGTACTTC.

The V call is TRBV27, the J call TRBJ1-1; perhaps TRBD1 as D (6 bases). The CDR3 length is 15 residues. Germline V CDR1 and CDR2: MNHEY, SMNVEV (reference sequence). The V gene lost 4 bases and the J gene lost 1 base, with 13 bases spanning the gap. The DNA for the CDR3 is TGTGCCAGCAGTTCTCCCGGGACAACGAACACTGAAGCTTTCTTT. Translating it yields CASSSPGTTNTEAFF.

The rearrangement uses TRBV6-1 and TRBJ2-5; 11 positions match TRBD2. This CDR3 is 12 amino acids long. CDR1 is MNHNS, CDR2 SASEGT, per germline. V was clipped by 7 bases and J by 8 bases; unmatched bases: 3. As DNA, the CDR3 is TGTGCCAGCAACCTAGCGGGGGGTACCCAGTACTTC. Its protein is CASNLAGGTQYF.

This clone appeared once. J is TRBJ1-1 and V is TRBV30; D gene ambiguous. Trimming stripped 7 bases from V and 2 bases from J, with 8 bases between. CDR3 length: 11 amino acids. The germline V gene has CDR1 GTSNPN and CDR2 SVGIG (reference sequence). The CDR3 region has the DNA TGTGCCTTACAGAAAAACACTGAAGCTTTCTTT. It is translated as CALQKNTEAFF.

The CDR3 sequence is CASSPVEREEGETQYF. The CDR3, as DNA: TGTGCCAGCAGTCCGGTGGAGCGGGAGGAAGGGGAGACCCAGTACTTC. The chain joins TRBV28 to TRBJ2-5, with 9 bases identical to TRBD2. V lost 5 bases, J lost 5 bases, and 12 bases stayed unmatched. The CDR3 covers 16 residues. Germline CDR1 reads MDHEN; CDR2 reads SYDVKM.